This T cell receptor (beta chain) emerged from a study of identical twins. Donors were all healthy Caucasians. Study-wide findings and caveats: In zero-insertion analyses, partial confounding could arise from invariant MAIT and iNKT cells.

A universal primer binding site was introduced by template switching. The final cDNA contained unique molecular identifiers. MiXCR was run by TCRdb on the 5' RACE reads, yielding one entry per CDR3 protein. The table lists around 450,000 distinct CDR3 sequences, approximately 15% of them singletons, with about 0.54% in the top ten. On this clonotype: No antigen is known for it.

The germline CDR1 and CDR2 sequences are SGHDT and YYEEEE. V lost 0 bases to trimming and J lost 7 bases, with 17 bases between them. The CDR3 consists of 16 residues. In addition, the sample was reused for a study of yellow fever vaccine responses in identical twins.

The V and J genes are TRBV5-6 and TRBJ1-5; D is undetermined. This receptor was obtained from a young woman in good health. Sequenced sample: CD4+ T cells sorted from blood. The CDR3 here is CASSLGARSIVQPQHF. The CDR3 DNA sequence: TGTGCCAGCAGCTTGGGGGCTCGCTCGATAGTCCAGCCCCAGCATTTT.